The rows below give T cell receptor beta chains drawn from one sample of a study of cytotoxic CD8 clonotypes in ibrutinib-treated CLL. Profiled with immunoSEQ multiplex PCR; TCRdb holds only in-frame clones, not every one. Counted here are 250,000 to 350,000 clones, less than 85% occurring once; the ten biggest clones make up approximately 5.1%. The sequencing here drew on PBMCs, taken at disease progression, from a patient treated with ibrutinib. These receptors were obtained from a human donor with chronic lymphocytic leukemia. CDR3s include the opening cysteine and the closing phenylalanine or tryptophan. The order of the fields is V gene, D gene, clone size, J gene, CDR3 DNA, CDR3 protein. D genes are given only for firm matches. Clone size is not always given. Where it is, it says once, few, many or a class for expanded clones.

v_gene: TRBV4-3
d_gene: NA
abundance: NA
j_gene: TRBJ2-3
CDR3nt: TGCGCCAGCAGCCAAGGGGTGGGGATCACAGATACGCAGTATTTT
CDR3aa: CASSQGVGITDTQYF

v_gene: TRBV19
d_gene: TRBD1
abundance: NA
j_gene: TRBJ1-3
CDR3nt: TGTGCCAGTAGCCCGACAGGGACTGGAAACACCATATATTTT
CDR3aa: CASSPTGTGNTIYF

v_gene: TRBV29-1
d_gene: NA
abundance: NA
j_gene: TRBJ2-5
CDR3nt: TGCAGCGTTGAACTCATGGACAGAACTCAAGAGACCCAGTACTTC
CDR3aa: CSVELMDRTQETQYF

v_gene: TRBV10-2
d_gene: NA
abundance: NA
j_gene: TRBJ1-1
CDR3nt: TGCGCCAGCAGTGACCACAGGGTGGGTGGCACTGAAGCTTTCTTT
CDR3aa: CASSDHRVGGTEAFF

v_gene: TRBV7-9
d_gene: NA
abundance: few
j_gene: TRBJ2-1
CDR3nt: TGTGCCAGCGGCAGGGCCTACAATGAGCAGTTCTTC
CDR3aa: CASGRAYNEQFF

v_gene: TRBV5-1
d_gene: NA
abundance: NA
j_gene: TRBJ1-4
CDR3nt: TGCGCCAGCAGCTGGGGTCAGAATGAAAAACTGTTTTTT
CDR3aa: CASSWGQNEKLFF

v_gene: TRBV7-6
d_gene: NA
abundance: NA
j_gene: TRBJ2-1
CDR3nt: TGTGCCAGCAGAGACTCCAATGAGCAGTTCTTC
CDR3aa: CASRDSNEQFF

v_gene: TRBV19
d_gene: TRBD2
abundance: NA
j_gene: TRBJ2-1
CDR3nt: TGTGCCAGTAGCAACAAGCGGGAGGGCCTCGGTGAGCAGTTCTTC
CDR3aa: CASSNKREGLGEQFF

v_gene: TRBV9
d_gene: TRBD1
abundance: NA
j_gene: TRBJ2-4
CDR3nt: TGTGCCAGCAGCAGCGGACAGGGTTACATTCAGTACTTC
CDR3aa: CASSSGQGYIQYF

v_gene: TRBV7-2
d_gene: TRBD1
abundance: NA
j_gene: TRBJ2-3
CDR3nt: TGTGCCAGCAGCACCGGACAGGGAGTTACAGATACGCAGTATTTT
CDR3aa: CASSTGQGVTDTQYF

v_gene: TRBV4-1
d_gene: NA
abundance: NA
j_gene: TRBJ2-2
CDR3nt: TGCGCCAGCAGCCAAGTTCACACCGGGGAGCTGTTTTTT
CDR3aa: CASSQVHTGELFF

v_gene: TRBV5-6
d_gene: TRBD2
abundance: NA
j_gene: TRBJ2-3
CDR3nt: TGTGCCAGCAGCGCCATGGCGGGGGGGTTCACAGATACGCAGTATTTT
CDR3aa: CASSAMAGGFTDTQYF

v_gene: TRBV29-1
d_gene: NA
abundance: NA
j_gene: TRBJ2-5
CDR3nt: TGCAGCTCCTGGACATCGGACACCCAGTACTTC
CDR3aa: CSSWTSDTQYF

v_gene: TRBV4-1
d_gene: TRBD1
abundance: NA
j_gene: TRBJ1-2
CDR3nt: TGCGCCAGCAGCCAGGGACAGGGGCAGGGTGGCTACACCTTC
CDR3aa: CASSQGQGQGGYTF

v_gene: TRBV15
d_gene: NA
abundance: NA
j_gene: TRBJ2-1
CDR3nt: TGTGCCACCAGCAGAGCTCGGTACAATGAGCAGTTCTTC
CDR3aa: CATSRARYNEQFF

v_gene: TRBV2
d_gene: NA
abundance: NA
j_gene: TRBJ2-1
CDR3nt: TGTGCCAGCAAGTGGACAGTCAATGAGCAGTTCTTC
CDR3aa: CASKWTVNEQFF

v_gene: TRBV29-1
d_gene: NA
abundance: once
j_gene: TRBJ2-2
CDR3nt: TGCAGCGTTATCAGCCAGGGCGTCGGGGAGCTGTTTTTT
CDR3aa: CSVISQGVGELFF

v_gene: TRBV12-5
d_gene: NA
abundance: once
j_gene: TRBJ1-5
CDR3nt: TGTGCTAGTGGTTTGCCGGGTGATCAGCCCCAGCATTTT
CDR3aa: CASGLPGDQPQHF

v_gene: TRBV6-5
d_gene: TRBD2
abundance: NA
j_gene: TRBJ2-7
CDR3nt: TGTGCCAGCAGAACGACTAGCGGGAGTAACGAGCAGTACTTC
CDR3aa: CASRTTSGSNEQYF

v_gene: TRBV29-1
d_gene: NA
abundance: NA
j_gene: TRBJ2-3
CDR3nt: TGCAGCGTTGTTGCCAACACAGATACGCAGTATTTT
CDR3aa: CSVVANTDTQYF

v_gene: TRBV14
d_gene: TRBD2
abundance: NA
j_gene: TRBJ2-7
CDR3nt: TGTGCCAGCAGCCATCCTCTAGCGGGGGTTTACGAGCAGTACTTC
CDR3aa: CASSHPLAGVYEQYF

v_gene: TRBV15
d_gene: NA
abundance: NA
j_gene: TRBJ2-2
CDR3nt: TGTGCCACCAGCAGCATTTTTGACGGGGAGCTGTTTTTT
CDR3aa: CATSSIFDGELFF

v_gene: TRBV9
d_gene: NA
abundance: once
j_gene: TRBJ2-3
CDR3nt: TGTGCCAGCAGCGTAGCTACTGGTCAGCCATTCGCAGATACGCAGTATTTT
CDR3aa: CASSVATGQPFADTQYF

v_gene: TRBV9
d_gene: NA
abundance: NA
j_gene: TRBJ1-2
CDR3nt: TGTGCCAGCACGGGCAGAGGCTATGGCTACACCTTC
CDR3aa: CASTGRGYGYTF

v_gene: TRBV9
d_gene: NA
abundance: NA
j_gene: TRBJ2-1
CDR3nt: TGTGCCAGCAGCGCGACAGTCTACAATGAGCAGTTCTTC
CDR3aa: CASSATVYNEQFF

v_gene: TRBV7-2
d_gene: TRBD1
abundance: NA
j_gene: TRBJ1-2
CDR3nt: TGTGCCAGCAGCACTACAGGGGGTGGCTACACCTTC
CDR3aa: CASSTTGGGYTF

v_gene: TRBV4-1
d_gene: TRBD1
abundance: NA
j_gene: TRBJ2-7
CDR3nt: TGCGCCAGCAGCCAAGATCCAGGTCGGTGGGACAGGGACTACGAGCAGTACTTC
CDR3aa: CASSQDPGRWDRDYEQYF

v_gene: TRBV5-1
d_gene: NA
abundance: NA
j_gene: TRBJ2-7
CDR3nt: TGCGCCAGCAGCTTGGCCGTCAGGGGCTACGAGCAGTACTTC
CDR3aa: CASSLAVRGYEQYF

v_gene: TRBV5-1
d_gene: TRBD1
abundance: NA
j_gene: TRBJ2-3
CDR3nt: TGCGCCAGCAGCCGGTGGGGACAGGGCACAGATACGCAGTATTTT
CDR3aa: CASSRWGQGTDTQYF

v_gene: TRBV6-5
d_gene: NA
abundance: once
j_gene: TRBJ1-1
CDR3nt: TGTGCCAGCAGTTATGCGGGATTGAACACTGAAGCTTTCTTT
CDR3aa: CASSYAGLNTEAFF

v_gene: TRBV2
d_gene: NA
abundance: NA
j_gene: TRBJ2-5
CDR3nt: TGTGCCAGCAGGGAGGGCCTACAGAGGGAGACCCAGTACTTC
CDR3aa: CASREGLQRETQYF

v_gene: TRBV18
d_gene: NA
abundance: NA
j_gene: TRBJ2-7
CDR3nt: TGTGCCAGCTCAGCCACTCCGAGACAGGAGTCCTACGAGCAGTACTTC
CDR3aa: CASSATPRQESYEQYF

v_gene: TRBV10-3
d_gene: NA
abundance: NA
j_gene: TRBJ2-7
CDR3nt: TGTGCCAGCAGTCCTACCTACAGTTCCTACGAGCAGTACTTC
CDR3aa: CASSPTYSSYEQYF

v_gene: TRBV28
d_gene: NA
abundance: few
j_gene: TRBJ1-1
CDR3nt: TGTGCCAGCGGGCAGGTTTGGATGAACACTGAAGCTTTCTTT
CDR3aa: CASGQVWMNTEAFF

v_gene: TRBV27
d_gene: NA
abundance: NA
j_gene: TRBJ2-7
CDR3nt: TGTGCCAGCAGTTCTACGTACGAGCAGTACTTC
CDR3aa: CASSSTYEQYF

v_gene: TRBV27
d_gene: NA
abundance: NA
j_gene: TRBJ2-3
CDR3nt: TGTGCCAGCAGTTTATCGGGGACTTTCACAGATACGCAGTATTTT
CDR3aa: CASSLSGTFTDTQYF

v_gene: TRBV13
d_gene: NA
abundance: NA
j_gene: TRBJ1-5
CDR3nt: TGTGCCAGCAGCTTAGGACCAGATAGCAATCAGCCCCAGCATTTT
CDR3aa: CASSLGPDSNQPQHF

v_gene: TRBV27
d_gene: TRBD1
abundance: NA
j_gene: TRBJ1-1
CDR3nt: TGTGCCAGCAGTACCCGGACAGGGGCGGGGAGCACTGAAGCTTTCTTT
CDR3aa: CASSTRTGAGSTEAFF

v_gene: TRBV11-3
d_gene: NA
abundance: NA
j_gene: TRBJ2-7
CDR3nt: TGTGCCAGCAGCTTAGTCGCATTCGGCGAGCAGTACTTC
CDR3aa: CASSLVAFGEQYF

v_gene: TRBV7-6
d_gene: TRBD1
abundance: NA
j_gene: TRBJ2-7
CDR3nt: TGTGCCAGCAGCGCCCGGACAGGGGGCCTCGAGCAGTACTTC
CDR3aa: CASSARTGGLEQYF

v_gene: TRBV2
d_gene: NA
abundance: few
j_gene: TRBJ2-5
CDR3nt: TGTGCCAGCATATTGGTGCGAAAAGAGACCCAGTACTTC
CDR3aa: CASILVRKETQYF

v_gene: TRBV11-2
d_gene: NA
abundance: NA
j_gene: TRBJ2-3
CDR3nt: TGTGCCAGCAGCCGCGGATGGGCGAGGGCAGATACGCAGTATTTT
CDR3aa: CASSRGWARADTQYF

v_gene: TRBV15
d_gene: NA
abundance: NA
j_gene: TRBJ2-2
CDR3nt: TGTGCCACCAGCAGGGACCTGGCCCGCGGGGAGCTGTTTTTT
CDR3aa: CATSRDLARGELFF

v_gene: TRBV7-6
d_gene: NA
abundance: NA
j_gene: TRBJ1-1
CDR3nt: TGTGCCAGCAGCCGTGACCTCGGACAGATCCGGCCTGAAGCTTTCTTT
CDR3aa: CASSRDLGQIRPEAFF

v_gene: TRBV27
d_gene: TRBD2
abundance: few
j_gene: TRBJ2-6
CDR3nt: TGTGCCAGCAGTTTATGGGGGGGATCTGGGGCCAACGTCCTGACTTTC
CDR3aa: CASSLWGGSGANVLTF

v_gene: TRBV13
d_gene: NA
abundance: NA
j_gene: TRBJ1-6
CDR3nt: TGTGCCAGCAGCTTATCCCGTACAGGTTCTTTCCCCAATTCACCCCTCCACTTT
CDR3aa: CASSLSRTGSFPNSPLHF

v_gene: TRBV5-5
d_gene: NA
abundance: NA
j_gene: TRBJ1-1
CDR3nt: TGTGCCAGCAGCTCCGGGCCGAGTGACACTGAAGCTTTCTTT
CDR3aa: CASSSGPSDTEAFF

v_gene: TRBV4-3
d_gene: NA
abundance: few
j_gene: TRBJ2-6
CDR3nt: TGCGCCAGCAGCCAAGGGTTTGGGGCCAACGTCCTGACTTTC
CDR3aa: CASSQGFGANVLTF

v_gene: TRBV11-3
d_gene: TRBD1
abundance: NA
j_gene: TRBJ2-7
CDR3nt: TGTGCCAGCAGCCGGGCGACCGGGACAGGGCCTGACGAGCAGTACTTC
CDR3aa: CASSRATGTGPDEQYF

v_gene: TRBV19
d_gene: TRBD1
abundance: NA
j_gene: TRBJ1-2
CDR3nt: TGTGCCAGTAGTCCAGGGGGCGACTATGGCTACACCTTC
CDR3aa: CASSPGGDYGYTF

v_gene: TRBV14
d_gene: NA
abundance: NA
j_gene: TRBJ1-5
CDR3nt: TGTGCCAGCAGCCAAGATTGGGGAAGCAGGCAGCCCCAGCATTTT
CDR3aa: CASSQDWGSRQPQHF

v_gene: TRBV9
d_gene: NA
abundance: NA
j_gene: TRBJ1-2
CDR3nt: TGTGCCAGCAGCGTAGGGGGGAGGGGCTACACCTTC
CDR3aa: CASSVGGRGYTF

v_gene: TRBV6-5
d_gene: NA
abundance: NA
j_gene: TRBJ2-2
CDR3nt: TGTGCCAGCAGTTACGCGTCGTCACGGGAGACCGGGGAGCTGTTTTTT
CDR3aa: CASSYASSRETGELFF

v_gene: TRBV2
d_gene: TRBD2
abundance: NA
j_gene: TRBJ2-7
CDR3nt: TGTGCCAGCAGGGGCCTAGCGGGGGGTTCCTACGAGCAGTACTTC
CDR3aa: CASRGLAGGSYEQYF

v_gene: TRBV15
d_gene: NA
abundance: NA
j_gene: TRBJ2-3
CDR3nt: TGTGCCACCAGCAGAATGGACTATTGGAGGGATACGCAGTATTTT
CDR3aa: CATSRMDYWRDTQYF

v_gene: TRBV19
d_gene: TRBD1
abundance: NA
j_gene: TRBJ2-7
CDR3nt: TGTGCCAGCGGGACAGGGGGCCGGGACGAGCAGTACTTC
CDR3aa: CASGTGGRDEQYF

v_gene: TRBV19
d_gene: TRBD1
abundance: NA
j_gene: TRBJ2-2
CDR3nt: TGTGCCAGTCGCCGGACAGGGAGAGCCGGGGAGCTGTTTTTT
CDR3aa: CASRRTGRAGELFF

v_gene: TRBV27
d_gene: NA
abundance: NA
j_gene: TRBJ1-2
CDR3nt: TGTGCCAGCAGCTGGGGGGGTCACACTAACTATGGCTACACCTTC
CDR3aa: CASSWGGHTNYGYTF

v_gene: TRBV6-1
d_gene: NA
abundance: NA
j_gene: TRBJ2-7
CDR3nt: TGTGCCAGCTCGACAGGTAGCTCCTACGAGCAGTACTTC
CDR3aa: CASSTGSSYEQYF

v_gene: TRBV29-1
d_gene: NA
abundance: NA
j_gene: TRBJ2-3
CDR3nt: TGCAGCGCTAGGAGCGGTATTGGAGATACGCAGTATTTT
CDR3aa: CSARSGIGDTQYF